This entry lists 5 T cell receptor beta chains sequenced from one sample in a study of blood T cells in healthy people across ages. A second PCR of roughly 7 to 11 cycles used a sample-barcoded 5' primer and a J-beta primer mix. One entry per CDR3 protein, called by TCRdb with MiXCR from the 5' RACE reads. This sample has around 780,000 distinct CDR3 sequences; around three fifths occur once, and the top ten carry around 24%. The sequenced sample consisted of blood. The receptors derive from a middle-aged man in good health.

This clonotype was seen only once. The chain joins TRBV12-3 or TRBV12-4 to TRBJ2-1; TRBD2 might be the D (5 bases). The CDR3 loop spans 14 amino acids. Between the trimmed V and J ends, which lost 4 bases and 2 bases, there was a span of 9 bases. The CDR3 DNA is TGTGCCAGCAGTTCGAGGGTTGCCTACAATGAGCAGTTCTTC. This codes for CASSSRVAYNEQFF.

The chain is built from TRBV10-3 and TRBJ2-3, with D tentatively TRBD2 (6 bases). Germline assignment: CDR1 ENHRY and CDR2 SYGVKD. V lost 4 bases and J 0 bases, leaving 11 bases between the germline ends. The CDR3 sequence is 15 residues long. DNA of the CDR3: TGTGCCATCAGTGTGGCGGGGACTAGCACAGATACGCAGTATTTT. It is translated as CAISVAGTSTDTQYF.

CDR3 nucleotides: TGTGCCAGCAGCTCCCTACAGGGGGATGAAAAACTGTTTTTT. It yields the protein CASSSLQGDEKLFF. This sequence joins TRBV3-1 and TRBJ1-4, with 8 bases that match TRBD1. The junction had 5 bases not matched to a gene; V was cut back by 5 bases and J by 6 bases. Per germline, CDR1 LGHDT and CDR2 YNNKEL (reference sequence). CDR3 length: 14 residues.

V gene TRBV20-1 combines with J gene TRBJ2-3; TRBD2 agrees at 10 bases. Losses at the gene ends were 5 bases for V and 14 bases for J; bases not matched to a gene: 10. The CDR3 spans 12 residues. CDR1 is DFQATT, CDR2 SNEGSKA, per germline (reference sequence). The CDR3 loop reads CSADPAGGPWYF. The CDR3 coding sequence is TGCAGTGCTGACCCAGCGGGGGGGCCGTGGTATTTT.

V is TRBV9 and J is TRBJ2-3; no firm D call. CDR1 is SGDLS and CDR2 is YYNGEE in the germline V gene. Trimming shortened V by 0 bases and J by 6 bases, and 8 bases separated the two germline ends. The CDR3 is 13 residues long. The CDR3 reads CASSVALTDTQYF. CDR3 nucleotides: TGTGCCAGCAGCGTAGCTCTCACCGATACGCAGTATTTT.